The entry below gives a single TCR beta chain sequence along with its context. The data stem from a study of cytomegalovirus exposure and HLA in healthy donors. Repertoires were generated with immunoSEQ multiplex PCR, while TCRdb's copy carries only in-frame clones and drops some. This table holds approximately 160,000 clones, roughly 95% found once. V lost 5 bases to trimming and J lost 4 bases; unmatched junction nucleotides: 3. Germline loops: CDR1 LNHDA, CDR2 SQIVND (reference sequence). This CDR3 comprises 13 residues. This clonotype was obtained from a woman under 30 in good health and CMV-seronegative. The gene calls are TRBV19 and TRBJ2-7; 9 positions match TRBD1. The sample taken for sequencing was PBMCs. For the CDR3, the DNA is TGTGCCAGTAGTGTACAGGGGGCTTACGAGCAGTACTTC. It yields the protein CASSVQGAYEQYF.